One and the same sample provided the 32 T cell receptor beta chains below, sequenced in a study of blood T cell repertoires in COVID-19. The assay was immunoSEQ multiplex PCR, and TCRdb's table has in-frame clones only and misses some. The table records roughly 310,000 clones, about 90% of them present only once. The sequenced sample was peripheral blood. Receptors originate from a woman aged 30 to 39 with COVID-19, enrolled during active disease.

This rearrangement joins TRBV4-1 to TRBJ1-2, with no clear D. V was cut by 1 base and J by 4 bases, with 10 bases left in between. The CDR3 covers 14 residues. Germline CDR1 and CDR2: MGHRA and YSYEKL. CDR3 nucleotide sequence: TGCGCCAGCAGCCAAGTTGGGCTTCGCTATGGCTACACCTTC. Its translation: CASSQVGLRYGYTF.

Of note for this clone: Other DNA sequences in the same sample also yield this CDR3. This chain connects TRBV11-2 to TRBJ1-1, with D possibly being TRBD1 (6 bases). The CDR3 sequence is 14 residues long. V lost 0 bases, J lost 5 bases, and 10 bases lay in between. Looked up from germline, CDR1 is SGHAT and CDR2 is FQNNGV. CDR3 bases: TGTGCCAGCAGCTTAGATCGAGGGGGAACTGAAGCTTTCTTT. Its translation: CASSLDRGGTEAFF.

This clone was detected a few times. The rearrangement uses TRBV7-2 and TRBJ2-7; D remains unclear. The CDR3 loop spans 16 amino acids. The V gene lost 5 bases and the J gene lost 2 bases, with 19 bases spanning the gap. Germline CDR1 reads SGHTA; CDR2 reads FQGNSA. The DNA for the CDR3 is TGTGCCAGCAGCCCCGCCTTGGGCCTCGACACCTACGAGCAGTACTTC. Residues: CASSPALGLDTYEQYF.

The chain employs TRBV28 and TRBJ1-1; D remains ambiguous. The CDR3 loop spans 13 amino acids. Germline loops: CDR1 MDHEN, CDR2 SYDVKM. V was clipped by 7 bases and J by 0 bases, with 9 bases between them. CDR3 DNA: TGTGCCAGCAAGAACACCTTGAACACTGAAGCTTTCTTT. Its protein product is CASKNTLNTEAFF.

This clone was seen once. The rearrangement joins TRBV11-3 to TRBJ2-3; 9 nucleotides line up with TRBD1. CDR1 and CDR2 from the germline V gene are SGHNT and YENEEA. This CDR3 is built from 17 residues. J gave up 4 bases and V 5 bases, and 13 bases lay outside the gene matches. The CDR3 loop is CASSPLSPGQGADTQYF. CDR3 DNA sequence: TGTGCCAGCAGCCCCCTCTCGCCGGGACAGGGCGCAGATACGCAGTATTTT. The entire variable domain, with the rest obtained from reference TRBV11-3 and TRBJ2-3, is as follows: EAGVVQSPRYKIIEKKQPVAFWCNPISGHNTLYWYLQNLGQGPELLIRYENEEAVDDSQLPKDRFSAERLKGVDSTLKIQPAELGDSAVYLCASSPLSPGQGADTQYFGPGTRLTVL.

CDR3 in DNA: TGTGCCACCAGTGATTTCGGTATGGGGGGACTAGCGGGAGATGAGCAGTTCTTC. This translates into CATSDFGMGGLAGDEQFF. The V call is TRBV24-1, the J call TRBJ2-1; the match to TRBD2 covers 14 bases. The V and J ends lost 1 base and 8 bases, in that order; junction bases with no gene match: 9. The CDR3 loop spans 18 amino acids. The V gene's germline CDR1 is KGHDR and CDR2 SFDVKD.

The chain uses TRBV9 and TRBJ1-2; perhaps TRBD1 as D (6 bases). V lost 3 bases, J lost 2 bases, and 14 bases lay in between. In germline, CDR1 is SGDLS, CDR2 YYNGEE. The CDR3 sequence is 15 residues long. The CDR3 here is CASSATLQGNYGYTF. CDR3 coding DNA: TGTGCCAGCAGCGCAACTCTTCAGGGGAACTATGGCTACACCTTC.

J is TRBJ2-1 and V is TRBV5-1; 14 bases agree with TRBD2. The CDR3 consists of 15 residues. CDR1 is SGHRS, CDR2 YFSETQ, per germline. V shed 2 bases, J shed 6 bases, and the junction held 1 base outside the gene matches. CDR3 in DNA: TGCGCCAGCAGCTTCGGGACTAGCGGGAGCAATGAGCAGTTCTTC. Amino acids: CASSFGTSGSNEQFF.

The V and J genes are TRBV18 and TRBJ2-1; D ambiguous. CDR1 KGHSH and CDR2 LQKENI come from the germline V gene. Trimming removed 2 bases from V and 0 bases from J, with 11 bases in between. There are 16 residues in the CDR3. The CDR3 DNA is TGTGCCAGCTCACCAAGGCGGATTTTCTCCTACAATGAGCAGTTCTTC. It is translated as CASSPRRIFSYNEQFF.

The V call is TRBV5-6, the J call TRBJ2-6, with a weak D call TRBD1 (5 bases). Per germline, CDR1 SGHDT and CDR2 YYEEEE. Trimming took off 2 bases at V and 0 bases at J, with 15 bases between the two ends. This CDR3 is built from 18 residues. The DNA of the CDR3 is TGTGCCAGCAGCTTCGAACAGGTAGCTAGCTCTGGGGCCAACGTCCTGACTTTC. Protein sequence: CASSFEQVASSGANVLTF.

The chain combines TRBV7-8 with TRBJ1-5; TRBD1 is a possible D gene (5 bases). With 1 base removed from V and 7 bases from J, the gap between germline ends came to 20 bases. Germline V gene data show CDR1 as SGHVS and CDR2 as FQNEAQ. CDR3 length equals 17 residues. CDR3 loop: CASSLGSFRVGLQPQHF. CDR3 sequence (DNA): TGTGCCAGCAGCTTAGGGTCGTTCAGGGTAGGTCTACAGCCCCAGCATTTT.

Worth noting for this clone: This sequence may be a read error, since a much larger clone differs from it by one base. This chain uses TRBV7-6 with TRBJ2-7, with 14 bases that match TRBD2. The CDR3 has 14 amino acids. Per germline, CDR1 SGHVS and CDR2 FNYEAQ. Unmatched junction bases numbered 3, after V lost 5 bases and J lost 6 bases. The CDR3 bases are TGTGCCAGCAGCCCAGGACTAGCGGGAGGCGAGCAGTACTTC. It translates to CASSPGLAGGEQYF.

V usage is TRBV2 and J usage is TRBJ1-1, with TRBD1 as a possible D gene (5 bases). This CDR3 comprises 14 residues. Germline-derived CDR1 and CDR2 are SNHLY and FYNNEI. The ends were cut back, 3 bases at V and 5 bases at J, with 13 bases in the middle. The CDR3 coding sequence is TGTGCCAGCAGTGACAGGGCCTCAGAGACTGAAGCTTTCTTT. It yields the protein CASSDRASETEAFF.

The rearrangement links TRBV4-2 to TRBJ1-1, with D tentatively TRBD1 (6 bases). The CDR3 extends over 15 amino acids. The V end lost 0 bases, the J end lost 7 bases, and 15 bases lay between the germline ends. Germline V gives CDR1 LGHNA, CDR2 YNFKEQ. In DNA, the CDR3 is TGTGCCAGCAGCCAAGAGATTGGGGGCCCCAGTGAAGCTTTCTTT. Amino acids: CASSQEIGGPSEAFF.

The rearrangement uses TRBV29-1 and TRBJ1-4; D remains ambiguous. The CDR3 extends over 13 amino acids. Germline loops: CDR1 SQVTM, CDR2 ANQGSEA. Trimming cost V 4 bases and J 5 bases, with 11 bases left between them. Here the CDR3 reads CSVGLVLNEKLFF. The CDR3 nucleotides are TGCAGCGTTGGACTCGTACTGAATGAAAAACTGTTTTTT.

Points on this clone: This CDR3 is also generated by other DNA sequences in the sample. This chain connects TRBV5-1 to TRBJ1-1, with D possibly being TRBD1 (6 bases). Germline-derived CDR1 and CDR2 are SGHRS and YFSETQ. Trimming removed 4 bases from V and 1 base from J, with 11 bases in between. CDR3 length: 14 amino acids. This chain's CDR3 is CASSVQGGNTEAFF. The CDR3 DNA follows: TGCGCCAGCAGCGTACAGGGTGGGAACACTGAAGCTTTCTTT.

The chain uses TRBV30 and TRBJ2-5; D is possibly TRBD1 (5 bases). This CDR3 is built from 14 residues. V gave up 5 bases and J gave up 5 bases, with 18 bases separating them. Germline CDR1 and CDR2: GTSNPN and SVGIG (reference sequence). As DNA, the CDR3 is TGTGCCTGGGAAACAGGCACCTCGGGTGAGACCCAGTACTTC. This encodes CAWETGTSGETQYF.

CDR3 sequence reads: CAISQGRGAFF. The DNA of the CDR3 is TGTGCCATCAGCCAGGGAAGGGGAGCTTTCTTT. The gene calls are TRBV10-3 and TRBJ1-1; D is perhaps TRBD1 (5 bases). Germline CDR1 ENHRY, CDR2 SYGVKD. Between the trimmed V and J ends, which lost 6 bases and 10 bases, there was a span of 12 bases. The CDR3 is made up of 11 amino acids.

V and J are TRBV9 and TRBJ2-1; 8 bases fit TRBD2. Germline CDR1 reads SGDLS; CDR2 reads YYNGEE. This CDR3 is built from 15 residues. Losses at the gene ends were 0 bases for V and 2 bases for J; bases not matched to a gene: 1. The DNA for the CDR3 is TGTGCCAGCAGCGTAGGTAGCGGGACCTACAATGAGCAGTTCTTC. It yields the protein CASSVGSGTYNEQFF. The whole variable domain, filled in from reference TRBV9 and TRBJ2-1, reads DSGVTQTPKHLITATGQRVTLRCSPRSGDLSVYWYQQSLDQGLQFLIQYYNGEERAKGNILERFSAQQFPDLHSELNLSSLELGDSALYFCASSVGSGTYNEQFFGPGTRLTVL.

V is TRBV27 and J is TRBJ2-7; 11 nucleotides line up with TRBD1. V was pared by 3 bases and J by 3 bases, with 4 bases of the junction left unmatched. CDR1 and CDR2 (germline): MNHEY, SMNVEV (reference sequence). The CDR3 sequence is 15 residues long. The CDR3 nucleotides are TGTGCCAGCAGTTTCTGGGGGACAGGGGGCTACGAGCAGTACTTC. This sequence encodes CASSFWGTGGYEQYF.

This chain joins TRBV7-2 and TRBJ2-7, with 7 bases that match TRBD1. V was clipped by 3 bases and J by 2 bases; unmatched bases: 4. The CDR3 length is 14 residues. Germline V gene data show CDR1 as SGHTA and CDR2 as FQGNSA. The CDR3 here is CASSLDRYTYEQYF. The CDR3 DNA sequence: TGTGCCAGCAGCTTGGACAGGTATACCTACGAGCAGTACTTC.

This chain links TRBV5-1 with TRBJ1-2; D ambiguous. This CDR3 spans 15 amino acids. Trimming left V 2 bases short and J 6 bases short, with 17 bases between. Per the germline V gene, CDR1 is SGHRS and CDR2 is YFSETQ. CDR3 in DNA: TGCGCCAGCAGCTTAATAAGAGGCTTGGATAATGGCTACACCTTC. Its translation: CASSLIRGLDNGYTF.

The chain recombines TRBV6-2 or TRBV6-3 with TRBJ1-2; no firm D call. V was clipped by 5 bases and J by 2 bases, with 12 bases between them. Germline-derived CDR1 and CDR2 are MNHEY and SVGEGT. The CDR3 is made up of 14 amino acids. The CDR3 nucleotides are TGTGCCAGCAGTAGACAACTAGCCAACTATGGCTACACCTTC. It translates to CASSRQLANYGYTF.

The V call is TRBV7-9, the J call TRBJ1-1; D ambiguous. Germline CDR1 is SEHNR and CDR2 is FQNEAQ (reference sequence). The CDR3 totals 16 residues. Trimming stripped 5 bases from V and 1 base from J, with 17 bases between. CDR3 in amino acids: CASSVRGFEGNTEAFF. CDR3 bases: TGTGCCAGCAGCGTCCGGGGTTTTGAGGGGAACACTGAAGCTTTCTTT.

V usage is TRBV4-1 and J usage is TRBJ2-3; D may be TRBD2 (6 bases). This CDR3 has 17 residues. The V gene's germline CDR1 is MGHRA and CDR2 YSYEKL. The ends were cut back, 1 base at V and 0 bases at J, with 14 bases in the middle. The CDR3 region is CASSQVSTAGSTDTQYF. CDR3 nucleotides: TGCGCCAGCAGCCAAGTGTCCACCGCGGGAAGCACAGATACGCAGTATTTT.

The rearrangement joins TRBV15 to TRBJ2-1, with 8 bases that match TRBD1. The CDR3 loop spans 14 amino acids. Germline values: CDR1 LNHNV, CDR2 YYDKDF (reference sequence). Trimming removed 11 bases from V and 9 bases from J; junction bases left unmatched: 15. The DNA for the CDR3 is TGTGCCTCCGGACAGGGACCCCTATTGGGTGAGCAGTTCTTC. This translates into CASGQGPLLGEQFF.

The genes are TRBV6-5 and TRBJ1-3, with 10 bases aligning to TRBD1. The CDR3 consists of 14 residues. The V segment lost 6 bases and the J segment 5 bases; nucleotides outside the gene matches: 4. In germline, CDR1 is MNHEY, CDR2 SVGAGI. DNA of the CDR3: TGTGCCAGCAGCGTGGGACAGGGGAGAAACACCATATATTTT. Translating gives CASSVGQGRNTIYF.

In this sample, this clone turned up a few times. The CDR3: CAWTLAGASGANVLTF. CDR3 in DNA: TGTGCCTGGACTCTAGCGGGAGCATCTGGGGCCAACGTCCTGACTTTC. The chain employs TRBV30 and TRBJ2-6; 10 bases align to TRBD2. CDR1 and CDR2 (germline): GTSNPN, SVGIG (reference sequence). The CDR3 covers 16 residues. Trimming removed 4 bases from V and 1 base from J; junction bases left unmatched: 4.

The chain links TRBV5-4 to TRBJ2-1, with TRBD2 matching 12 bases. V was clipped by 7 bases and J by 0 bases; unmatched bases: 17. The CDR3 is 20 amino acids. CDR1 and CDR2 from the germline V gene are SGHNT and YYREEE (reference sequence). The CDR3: CASHIQPGLAGIFSYNEQFF. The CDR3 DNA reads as TGTGCCAGCCACATCCAACCGGGACTAGCGGGTATCTTCTCCTACAATGAGCAGTTCTTC.

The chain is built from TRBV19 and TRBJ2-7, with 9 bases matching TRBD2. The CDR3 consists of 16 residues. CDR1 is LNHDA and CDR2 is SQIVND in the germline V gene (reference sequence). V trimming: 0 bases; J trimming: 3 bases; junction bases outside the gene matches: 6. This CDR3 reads CASSIDSGSQVYEQYF. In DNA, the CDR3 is TGTGCCAGTAGTATAGATAGCGGGAGTCAGGTCTACGAGCAGTACTTC.

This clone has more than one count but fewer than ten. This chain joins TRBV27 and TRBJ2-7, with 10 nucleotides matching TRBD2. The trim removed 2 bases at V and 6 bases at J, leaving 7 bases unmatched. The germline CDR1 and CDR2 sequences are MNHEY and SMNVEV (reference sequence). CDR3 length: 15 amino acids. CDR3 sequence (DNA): TGTGCCAGCAGTTTAGCCACCGGGACTAGCGTCGAGCAGTACTTC. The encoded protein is CASSLATGTSVEQYF.

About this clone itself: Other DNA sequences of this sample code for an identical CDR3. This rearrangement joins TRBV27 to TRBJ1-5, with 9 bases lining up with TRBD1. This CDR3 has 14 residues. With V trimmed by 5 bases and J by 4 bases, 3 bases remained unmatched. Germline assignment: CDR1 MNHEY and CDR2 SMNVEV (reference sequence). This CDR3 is CASSPGQGNQPQHF. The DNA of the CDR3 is TGTGCCAGCAGTCCCGGACAGGGGAATCAGCCCCAGCATTTT.